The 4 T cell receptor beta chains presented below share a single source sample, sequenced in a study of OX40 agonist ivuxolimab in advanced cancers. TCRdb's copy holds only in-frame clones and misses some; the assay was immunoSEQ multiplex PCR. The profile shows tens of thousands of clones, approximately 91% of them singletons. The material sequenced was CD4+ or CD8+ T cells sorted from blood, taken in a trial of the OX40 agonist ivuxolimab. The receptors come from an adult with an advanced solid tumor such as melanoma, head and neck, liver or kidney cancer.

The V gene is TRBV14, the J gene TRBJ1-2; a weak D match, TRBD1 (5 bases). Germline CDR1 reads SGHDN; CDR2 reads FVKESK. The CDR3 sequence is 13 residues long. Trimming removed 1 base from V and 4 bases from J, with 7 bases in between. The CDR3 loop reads CASSQGQFYGYTF. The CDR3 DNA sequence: TGTGCCAGCAGCCAAGGACAGTTCTATGGCTACACCTTC.

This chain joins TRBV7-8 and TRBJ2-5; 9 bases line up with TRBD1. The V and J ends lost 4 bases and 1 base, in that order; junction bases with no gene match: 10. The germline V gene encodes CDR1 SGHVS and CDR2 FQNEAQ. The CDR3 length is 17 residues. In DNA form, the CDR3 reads TGTGCCAGCAGCTCCAACAGGGGGGACAGGGTCCAAGAGACCCAGTACTTC. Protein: CASSSNRGDRVQETQYF.

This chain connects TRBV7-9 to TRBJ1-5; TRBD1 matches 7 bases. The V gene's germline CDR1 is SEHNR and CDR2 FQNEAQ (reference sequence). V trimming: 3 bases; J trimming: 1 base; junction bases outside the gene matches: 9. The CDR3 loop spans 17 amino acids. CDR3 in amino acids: CASSLVITTGSNQPQHF. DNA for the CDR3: TGTGCCAGCAGCTTGGTTATAACGACAGGGAGCAATCAGCCCCAGCATTTT.

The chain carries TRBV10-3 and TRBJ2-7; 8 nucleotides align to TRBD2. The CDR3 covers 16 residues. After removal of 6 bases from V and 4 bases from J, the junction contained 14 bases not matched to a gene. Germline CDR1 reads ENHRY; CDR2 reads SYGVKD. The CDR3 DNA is TGTGCCATCAGCCCACTTTCCGGGAGGGCCGGTTACGAGCAGTACTTC. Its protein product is CAISPLSGRAGYEQYF.